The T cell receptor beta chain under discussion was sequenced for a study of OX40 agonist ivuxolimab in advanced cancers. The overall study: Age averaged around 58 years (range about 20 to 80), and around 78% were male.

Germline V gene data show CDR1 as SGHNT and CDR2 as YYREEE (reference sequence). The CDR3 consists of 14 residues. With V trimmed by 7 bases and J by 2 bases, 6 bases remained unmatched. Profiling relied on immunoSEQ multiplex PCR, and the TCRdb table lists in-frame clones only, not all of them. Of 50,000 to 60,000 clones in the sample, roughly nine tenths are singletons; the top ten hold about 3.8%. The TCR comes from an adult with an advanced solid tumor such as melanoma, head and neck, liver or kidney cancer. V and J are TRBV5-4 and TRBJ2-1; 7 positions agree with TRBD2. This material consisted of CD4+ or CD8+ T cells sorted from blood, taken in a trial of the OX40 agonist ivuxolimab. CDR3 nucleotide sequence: TGTGCCAGCGGAATACTAGCGCCCTACAATGAGCAGTTCTTC. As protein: CASGILAPYNEQFF.